This T cell receptor (beta chain) was sequenced for a study of blood T cell repertoires in COVID-19. Study context: Sources were T cells, B-cell-depleted T cells, or PBMCs; the material itself was cDNA or gDNA.

In the original workflow: How many nucleated cells were present was estimated from reference gene primer amplification. Generated by immunoSEQ multiplex PCR, the TCRdb table keeps only in-frame clones and is missing some. The DNA gave D and trimming, while V, J and clone size come from that table. Of about 250,000 clones detected, about 79% appear once; the ten largest clones hold more than 7%. This CDR3 has 14 amino acids. Trimming cost V 2 bases and J 4 bases; bases outside gene matches: 4. Germline V gene sequence: CDR1 LNHDA, CDR2 SQIVND (reference sequence). The sample was peripheral blood. The rearrangement uses TRBV19 and TRBJ1-1; 7 bases map to TRBD1. The sequence was obtained from a man older than 75 with acute or convalescent COVID-19. Here the CDR3 reads CASSIKQGLTEAFF. The DNA of the CDR3 is TGTGCCAGTAGTATAAAACAGGGGCTCACTGAAGCTTTCTTT. Complete variable domain (other parts from reference TRBV19 and TRBJ1-1): DGGITQSPKYLFRKEGQNVTLSCEQNLNHDAMYWYRQDPGQGLRLIYYSQIVNDFQKGDIAEGYSVSREKKESFPLTVTSAQKNPTAFYLCASSIKQGLTEAFFGQGTRLTVV.